The clone carrying this TCR beta chain was seen many times. The antigen is undetermined. This entry belongs to a study of immune heterogeneity within non-small cell lung tumors. Study details: It was found that the tumors were several squamous cell carcinomas, roughly eleven non-squamous carcinomas and 1 not otherwise specified. Notes on the study in general: Within a patient, dominant CDR3 beta clonotypes were shared across sites, though different locations had unique frequent clones. Individual patients mostly differed in their high-frequency T-cell receptor beta clonotypes.

TCRs were amplified from 600 to 700 ng gDNA of bulk tumor per sample. From each primary tumor, several far-apart biopsies were obtained during surgery. Patients underwent curative surgery for non-small cell lung cancer (untreated and newly diagnosed). Per germline, CDR1 SGHRS and CDR2 YFSETQ. Trimming took 4 bases from V and 2 from J, leaving 15 bases between them. The CDR3 length is 15 residues. Using 32 V and 13 J primers, multiplex PCR amplified TCR beta CDR3. MiXCR, run by TCRdb on the multiplex PCR reads, gives a single entry per CDR3 protein. The sample consists of 9,500 to 13,000 distinct CDR3 sequences, just under 30% of them appearing once.

The rearrangement uses TRBV5-1 and TRBJ1-2; tentative D call: TRBD1 (6 bases). Source material: lung tumor tissue. The sequence was collected from a woman in her forties or fifties with non-small cell lung cancer. CDR3 sequence reads: CASSRWGGANYGYTF. For the CDR3, the DNA is TGCGCCAGCAGCCGTTGGGGGGGGGCAAACTATGGCTACACCTTC.